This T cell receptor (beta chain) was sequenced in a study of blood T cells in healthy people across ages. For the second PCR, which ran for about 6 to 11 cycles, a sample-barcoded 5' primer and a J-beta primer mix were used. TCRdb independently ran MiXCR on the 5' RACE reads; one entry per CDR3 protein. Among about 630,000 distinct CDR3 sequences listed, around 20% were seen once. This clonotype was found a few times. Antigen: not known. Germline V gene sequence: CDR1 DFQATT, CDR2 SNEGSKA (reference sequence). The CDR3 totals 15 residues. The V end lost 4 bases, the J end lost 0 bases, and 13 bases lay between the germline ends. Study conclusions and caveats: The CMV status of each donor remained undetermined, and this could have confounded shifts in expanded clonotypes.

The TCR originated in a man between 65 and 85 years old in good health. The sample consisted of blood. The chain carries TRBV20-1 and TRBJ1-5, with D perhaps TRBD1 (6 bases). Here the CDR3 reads CSATMDSYSNQPQHF. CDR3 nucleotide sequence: TGCAGTGCTACTATGGACAGTTATAGCAATCAGCCCCAGCATTTT.